The text below deals with one T cell receptor beta chain. Its antigen is unknown. The data stem from a study of cytomegalovirus exposure and HLA in healthy donors. Whole-study findings and limits: One variant, a missense change in DCLRE1C, was linked in a later analysis to TCR beta V- and J-gene trimming.

PCR primers comprised 60 Vbeta and 13 Jbeta primers. Method: immunoSEQ multiplex PCR; TCRdb's copy keeps in-frame clones and lacks some. The data show 50,000 to 70,000 clones, around 80% seen once. What was sequenced was PBMCs. This TCR came from a male donor in good health and CMV-seronegative.

CDR3 residues: CASSKQGSEKLFF. The DNA for the CDR3 is TGTGCCAGCAGCAAACAGGGGAGTGAAAAACTGTTTTTT. The gene calls are TRBV27 and TRBJ1-4; 7 bases agree with TRBD1. The germline V gene has CDR1 MNHEY and CDR2 SMNVEV (reference sequence). This CDR3 contains 13 residues. J gave up 7 bases and V 6 bases, and 5 bases lay outside the gene matches.